This T cell receptor (beta chain) was identified in a study of T cells after yellow fever vaccination. Overall study: In the case of low-cell-number fractions, SMART-Seq v4 Ultra Low Input was used for preparation. Study-wide results and limits: Most clones from primary vaccination were detected again post-booster (roughly 95% CD4, approximately 90% CD8).

The TCR cDNA carried a universal primer site and UMIs from 5'RACE template switching. From the 5' RACE reads, TCRdb called clonotypes with MiXCR, one entry per CDR3 protein. The sample comprises 40,000 to 50,000 distinct CDR3 sequences, about 7% of which are singletons, and approximately 16% rests with the top ten. V lost 4 bases, J lost 3 bases, and 6 bases stayed unmatched. CDR1 DFQATT and CDR2 SNEGSKA come from the germline V gene (reference sequence). The CDR3 is 14 amino acids. In this sample, this clonotype turned up many times. This chain links TRBV20-1 with TRBJ2-1; 7 bases are shared with TRBD2. This sequence was found in a young man who received the YFV17D yellow fever vaccine. The sample consisted of CD8+ T cells not binding an NS4B(214-222) dextramer, sorted from PBMCs, taken 45 days after the yellow fever booster vaccination. This chain's CDR3 is CSAKGGSNYNEQFF. In nucleotides, the CDR3 is TGCAGTGCTAAGGGCGGGAGCAACTACAATGAGCAGTTCTTC.